This T cell receptor (beta chain) appears in the sequencing data of a study of T-cell reconstitution after alpha-beta-depleted transplantation in children. Study conclusions and caveats: T cells produced anew were the main source of T-cell counts and diversity one year after transplant. From surviving recipient T cells and thymic progenitors came the high day-60 TCRbeta diversity observed in some patients. Reportedly, alpha-beta T cells present about two months post-transplant originated from several hundred expanded clones of graft origin.

This clonotype has just a few counts. Antigen: not known. The TCRbeta library incorporated unique molecular identifiers. MiXCR, applied by TCRdb to the PCR reads, yields one record per CDR3 protein. The sample gives around 200,000 distinct CDR3 sequences, roughly a sixth of which show up once; about 41% is in the top ten. CDR3 length: 14 residues. Trimming shortened V by 4 bases and J by 7 bases, and 14 bases separated the two germline ends. Looked up from germline, CDR1 is SGHRS and CDR2 is YFSETQ. The source is a male patient between 2 and 15 years old who had a stem cell transplant for acute lymphoblastic leukemia, so the T cells may come from the graft donor. Sequencing used PBMCs, mostly from graft donor cells, obtained 360 days after TCRalphabeta/CD19-depleted stem cell transplant. This chain joins TRBV5-1 and TRBJ1-4; possibly TRBD1 for D (5 bases). CDR3 sequence reads: CASSRHQGGEKLFF. CDR3 nucleotide sequence: TGCGCCAGCAGCCGACACCAGGGTGGTGAAAAACTGTTTTTT.